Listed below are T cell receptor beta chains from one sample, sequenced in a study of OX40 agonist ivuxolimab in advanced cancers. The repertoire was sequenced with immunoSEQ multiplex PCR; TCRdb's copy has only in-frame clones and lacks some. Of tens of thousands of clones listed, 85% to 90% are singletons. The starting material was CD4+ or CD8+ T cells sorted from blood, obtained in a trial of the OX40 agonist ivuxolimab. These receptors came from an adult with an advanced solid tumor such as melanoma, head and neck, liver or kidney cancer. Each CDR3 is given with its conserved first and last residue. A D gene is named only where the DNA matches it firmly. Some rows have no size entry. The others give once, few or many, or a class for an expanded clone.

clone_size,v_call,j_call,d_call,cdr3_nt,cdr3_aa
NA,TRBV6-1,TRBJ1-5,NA,TGTGCCAGCAGTGAAATGACAGGCAATCAGCCCCAGCATTTT,CASSEMTGNQPQHF
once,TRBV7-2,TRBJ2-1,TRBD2,TGTGCCAGCAGGAGGGGACTAGCCGACAATGAGCAGTTCTTC,CASRRGLADNEQFF
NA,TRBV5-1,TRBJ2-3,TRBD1,TGCGCCAGCAGCCGGACAGGCAGCACAGATACGCAGTATTTT,CASSRTGSTDTQYF
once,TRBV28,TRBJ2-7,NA,TGTGCCAGCAGTTTAGGAGACCACAGGGTATTCGAGCAGTACTTC,CASSLGDHRVFEQYF
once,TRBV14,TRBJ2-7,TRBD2,TGTGCCAGCAGCCTCGGACTAGTCTCCTACGAGCAGTACTTC,CASSLGLVSYEQYF
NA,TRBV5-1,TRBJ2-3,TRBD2,TGCGCCAGCAGCTTGGAGGCTAGCGGGGCTGGCACAGATACGCAGTATTTT,CASSLEASGAGTDTQYF
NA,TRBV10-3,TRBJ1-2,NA,TGTGCCATCAGTGAGTCGGGGGTTTCGGGATATGGCTACACCTTC,CAISESGVSGYGYTF
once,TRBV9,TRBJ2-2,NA,TGTGCCAGCAGCGTGTCGGGATCCGGGGAGCTGTTTTTT,CASSVSGSGELFF
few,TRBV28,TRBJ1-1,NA,TGTGCCAGCAGACCGCTTGGGGGTTCCACTGAAGCTTTCTTT,CASRPLGGSTEAFF
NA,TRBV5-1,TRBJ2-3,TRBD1,TGCGCCAGCAGCCCTGGGACAGGGGGCGCTGCAGATACGCAGTATTTT,CASSPGTGGAADTQYF
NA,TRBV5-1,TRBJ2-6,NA,TGCGCCAGCAGCTTGGTCACAGGGTCAGGGGCCAACGTCCTGACTTTC,CASSLVTGSGANVLTF
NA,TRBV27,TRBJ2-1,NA,TGTGCCAGCAGTTTATTCCCCGCTACATACAATGAGCAGTTCTTC,CASSLFPATYNEQFF
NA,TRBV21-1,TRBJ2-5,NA,TGTGCCAGCACCAAAGGGGGTAAAGAGACCCAGTACTTC,CASTKGGKETQYF
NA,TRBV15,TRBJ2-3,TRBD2,TGTGCCACCAGCAGAGGTCTAGCGGGAAGAACAGATACGCAGTATTTT,CATSRGLAGRTDTQYF
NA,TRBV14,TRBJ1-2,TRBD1,TGTGCCAGCAGCTCGATTCAAGGACAGGGGTTAGAGGGCTACACCTTC,CASSSIQGQGLEGYTF
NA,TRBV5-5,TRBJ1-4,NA,TGTGCCAGCAGCCTGGACGGCTTACCTTTTGCAACTAATGAAAAACTGTTTTTT,CASSLDGLPFATNEKLFF
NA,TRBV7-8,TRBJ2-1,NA,TGTGCCAGCAGCTCAGGGGGGGAAAGATATTTCGATGAGCAGTTCTTC,CASSSGGERYFDEQFF
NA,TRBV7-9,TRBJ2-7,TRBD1,TGTGCCAGCAGCCGCCAGGGGGCTAAGCAGTACTTC,CASSRQGAKQYF
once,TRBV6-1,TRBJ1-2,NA,TGTGCCAGCAGTGAATACACCGTTAGTGGCTACACCTTC,CASSEYTVSGYTF
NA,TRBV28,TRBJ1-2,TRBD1,TGTGCCAGCACCCTAGGGCAGGGGGCGCGAGGCTACACCTTC,CASTLGQGARGYTF
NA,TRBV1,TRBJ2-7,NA,TGCACCAGCAGCCCGCCATCAAACTCCTACGAGCAGTACTTC,CTSSPPSNSYEQYF
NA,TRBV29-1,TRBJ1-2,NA,TGCAGCGTTGAGAGGGAGGGGTCTGGCTACACCTTC,CSVEREGSGYTF
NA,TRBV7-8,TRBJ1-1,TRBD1,TGTGCCAGCAGCCCCCGATTGGGAAGCAAAAACAGGGACCAGGGGGGAGCTTTCTTT,CASSPRLGSKNRDQGGAFF
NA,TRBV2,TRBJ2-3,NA,TGTGCCAGCAGGCCCCATGAGTATTTT,CASRPHEYF
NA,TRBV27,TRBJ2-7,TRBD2,TGTGCCAGCAGTTTCGGCGGGAGTATTATATACGAGCAGTACTTC,CASSFGGSIIYEQYF
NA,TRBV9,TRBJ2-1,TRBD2,TGTGCCAGCAGCTTCGGGACTAGCGGGAGAGGGTGGAATGAGCAGTTCTTC,CASSFGTSGRGWNEQFF
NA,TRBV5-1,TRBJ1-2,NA,TGCGCCAGCAGCTTGGCGGGGGGCTATGGCTACACCTTC,CASSLAGGYGYTF
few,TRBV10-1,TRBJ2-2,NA,TGCGCCAGCAGTGGTACACTAGCAGAAAACACCGGGGAGCTGTTTTTT,CASSGTLAENTGELFF